This is a list of T cell receptor beta chains from one sample in a study of T cell repertoires in cytomegalovirus infection. TCRdb reprocessed the reads with MiXCR, giving one entry per CDR3 protein. The table records about 400,000 distinct CDR3 sequences, about a sixth of them present only once. Sequenced input: PBMCs. The receptor source for this set is a human donor in good health (CMV status not recorded). Some clones in this sample may be carry-over from other donors' samples. Both conserved end residues are part of each CDR3. Each record gives: V gene, J gene, clone size, D gene, CDR3 protein, CDR3 DNA. The D gene is left open where the match is weak. Rows give clone size only sometimes, using once, few, many, or a class for an expanded clone.

V: TRBV7-8; J: TRBJ2-1; size: few; D: TRBD2; CDR3: CASSLIQAGGSVSEQFF; DNA: TGTGCCAGCAGCTTAATCCAAGCGGGGGGATCCGTCTCTGAGCAGTTCTTC
V: TRBV5-6; J: TRBJ2-7; size: many; D: -; CDR3: CASSFGTDEQYF; DNA: TGTGCCAGCAGCTTTGGCACGGACGAGCAGTACTTC
V: TRBV5-6; J: TRBJ1-6; size: -; D: -; CDR3: CASTLGWNSPLHF; DNA: TGTGCCAGCACCTTGGGGTGGAATTCACCCCTCCACTTT
V: TRBV28; J: TRBJ1-3; size: -; D: TRBD1; CDR3: CASSPTTGAAGGNTIYF; DNA: TGTGCCAGCAGTCCGACGACAGGGGCTGCGGGCGGAAACACCATATATTTT
V: TRBV7-2; J: TRBJ2-2; size: many; D: TRBD2; CDR3: CASSSGLAGAGELFF; DNA: TGTGCCAGCAGCTCCGGACTAGCGGGAGCCGGGGAGCTGTTTTTT
V: TRBV2; J: TRBJ1-1; size: -; D: -; CDR3: CAGRLEGPTEAFF; DNA: TGTGCCGGCCGACTCGAGGGGCCCACTGAAGCTTTCTTT
V: TRBV7-2; J: TRBJ2-3; size: many; D: -; CDR3: CASSLVGLAQADTQYF; DNA: TGTGCCAGCAGCTTAGTCGGTCTAGCGCAGGCAGATACGCAGTATTTT
V: TRBV27; J: TRBJ2-3; size: many; D: -; CDR3: CASSAASGSTDTQYF; DNA: TGTGCCAGCAGTGCAGCAAGCGGTAGCACAGATACGCAGTATTTT
V: TRBV7-9; J: TRBJ2-1; size: -; D: TRBD2; CDR3: CALLPGLAGNEQFF; DNA: TGTGCCCTCCTACCGGGACTAGCGGGCAATGAGCAGTTCTTC
V: TRBV11-2; J: TRBJ2-3; size: many; D: TRBD1; CDR3: CASSKEKTGIMTDTQYF; DNA: TGTGCCAGCAGCAAAGAGAAGACAGGGATAATGACAGATACGCAGTATTTT
V: TRBV10-3; J: TRBJ2-1; size: -; D: -; CDR3: CAITSQGDEQFF; DNA: TGTGCCATCACTTCCCAAGGGGATGAGCAGTTCTTC
V: TRBV20-1; J: TRBJ1-6; size: -; D: -; CDR3: CSARDRLTNSPLHF; DNA: TGCAGTGCTAGAGATAGGCTAACAAATTCACCCCTCCACTTT
V: TRBV5-6; J: TRBJ1-1; size: -; D: -; CDR3: CASSPPWVSSDYDTEAFF; DNA: TGTGCCAGCAGCCCCCCCTGGGTGAGCAGTGATTATGACACTGAAGCTTTCTTT
V: TRBV4-2; J: TRBJ1-1; size: few; D: -; CDR3: CASSQVRFGTEAFF; DNA: TGTGCCAGCAGCCAAGTTCGTTTTGGTACTGAAGCTTTCTTT
V: TRBV7-2; J: TRBJ1-1; size: many; D: -; CDR3: CASSFRTNTEAFF; DNA: TGTGCCAGCAGCTTCCGGACAAACACTGAAGCTTTCTTT
V: TRBV6-5; J: TRBJ1-1; size: few; D: -; CDR3: CASSYNQGSTEAFF; DNA: TGTGCCAGCAGTTACAATCAGGGGAGCACTGAAGCTTTCTTT
V: TRBV5-4; J: TRBJ1-6; size: -; D: -; CDR3: CASSLDWTRNSPLHF; DNA: TGTGCCAGCAGCTTGGATTGGACACGTAATTCACCCCTCCACTTT
V: TRBV2; J: TRBJ1-1; size: few; D: -; CDR3: CASSEFRVGNTEAFF; DNA: TGTGCCAGCAGTGAATTTAGGGTTGGAAACACTGAAGCTTTCTTT
V: TRBV7-2; J: TRBJ1-1; size: many; D: -; CDR3: CASSSRVNTEAFF; DNA: TGTGCCAGCAGCTCACGGGTGAATACTGAAGCTTTCTTT
V: TRBV12-3/TRBV12-4; J: TRBJ2-3; size: few; D: -; CDR3: CASSSSGGGSTDTQYF; DNA: TGTGCCAGCAGCAGTTCAGGGGGGGGGAGCACAGATACGCAGTATTTT
V: TRBV5-6; J: TRBJ1-2; size: -; D: -; CDR3: CASRDYIANYGYTF; DNA: TGTGCCAGCCGCGATTATATAGCTAACTATGGCTACACCTTC
V: TRBV5-6; J: TRBJ2-1; size: -; D: -; CDR3: CASSLGAVNNEQFF; DNA: TGTGCCAGCAGCTTGGGGGCAGTAAACAATGAGCAGTTCTTC
V: TRBV7-8; J: TRBJ2-2; size: -; D: -; CDR3: CASSLRRLPGELFF; DNA: TGTGCCAGCAGCTTGCGCAGACTACCCGGGGAGCTGTTTTTT
V: TRBV28; J: TRBJ1-1; size: -; D: -; CDR3: CASRLGRTEAFF; DNA: TGTGCCAGCAGGCTGGGACGGACTGAAGCTTTCTTT
V: TRBV12-3/TRBV12-4; J: TRBJ2-1; size: few; D: -; CDR3: CASRSGAWDEQFF; DNA: TGTGCCAGCAGATCCGGGGCCTGGGATGAGCAGTTCTTC
V: TRBV10-3; J: TRBJ2-5; size: many; D: -; CDR3: CAITKNRDQETQYF; DNA: TGTGCCATCACCAAAAACAGGGATCAAGAGACCCAGTACTTC
V: TRBV12-3/TRBV12-4; J: TRBJ2-5; size: few; D: -; CDR3: CASSLVGGRETQYF; DNA: TGTGCCAGCAGTTTAGTAGGGGGTCGGGAGACCCAGTACTTC
V: TRBV6-6; J: TRBJ1-5; size: -; D: -; CDR3: CASSYWPGGGSNQPQHF; DNA: TGTGCCAGCAGTTACTGGCCGGGGGGGGGTAGCAATCAGCCCCAGCATTTT
V: TRBV19; J: TRBJ1-2; size: few; D: -; CDR3: CASSMLGRNYGYTF; DNA: TGTGCCAGTAGTATGTTAGGGCGGAACTATGGCTACACCTTC
V: TRBV27; J: TRBJ2-5; size: -; D: TRBD1; CDR3: CATADRVETQYF; DNA: TGTGCCACCGCGGACAGGGTGGAGACCCAGTACTTC
V: TRBV10-2; J: TRBJ2-7; size: few; D: -; CDR3: CASEGTGDEQYF; DNA: TGCGCCAGCGAGGGCACTGGTGACGAGCAGTACTTC
V: TRBV7-2; J: TRBJ1-1; size: many; D: -; CDR3: CASSSGGFEAFF; DNA: TGTGCCAGCAGCTCTGGGGGCTTTGAAGCTTTCTTT
V: TRBV15; J: TRBJ1-1; size: -; D: -; CDR3: CATSRDRGFYTEAFF; DNA: TGTGCCACCAGCAGAGATAGGGGGTTTTACACTGAAGCTTTCTTT
V: TRBV23-1; J: TRBJ2-7; size: few; D: -; CDR3: CASSHHGPRGEGRLGLPYEQYF; DNA: TGCGCCAGCAGTCATCACGGCCCCCGGGGTGAAGGCAGGCTAGGTCTTCCCTACGAGCAGTACTTC
V: TRBV5-1; J: TRBJ2-1; size: -; D: TRBD2; CDR3: CASSLAGGGYEQFF; DNA: TGCGCCAGCAGCTTAGCGGGGGGGGGTTATGAGCAGTTCTTC
V: TRBV7-2; J: TRBJ2-5; size: few; D: -; CDR3: CASSSLPGGLTQYF; DNA: TGTGCCAGCAGCTCGCTGCCTGGGGGCCTGACCCAGTACTTC
V: TRBV7-8; J: TRBJ2-1; size: many; D: -; CDR3: CASSLDQGGQFF; DNA: TGTGCCAGCAGCTTAGACCAGGGGGGGCAGTTCTTC
V: TRBV7-9; J: TRBJ2-7; size: many; D: -; CDR3: CASSLTLQGYEQYF; DNA: TGTGCCAGCAGCTTGACACTTCAGGGGTACGAGCAGTACTTC
V: TRBV7-8; J: TRBJ2-7; size: few; D: -; CDR3: CASSSRPFSYEQYF; DNA: TGTGCCAGCAGCTCCCGTCCATTTTCCTACGAGCAGTACTTC
V: TRBV12-3/TRBV12-4; J: TRBJ1-1; size: many; D: -; CDR3: CASSIQAGVTEAFF; DNA: TGTGCCAGCAGCATTCAAGCTGGGGTCACTGAAGCTTTCTTT
V: TRBV7-9; J: TRBJ2-1; size: -; D: -; CDR3: CASSPTPTSNEQFF; DNA: TGTGCCAGCAGCCCGACGCCGACGTCCAATGAGCAGTTCTTC
V: TRBV19; J: TRBJ1-6; size: -; D: -; CDR3: CASSIGVQGAPLHF; DNA: TGTGCCAGTAGTATAGGGGTCCAAGGAGCACCCCTCCACTTT
V: TRBV7-9; J: TRBJ1-1; size: few; D: -; CDR3: CASSPPGSGNTEAFF; DNA: TGTGCCAGCAGCCCCCCAGGGAGTGGGAACACTGAAGCTTTCTTT
V: TRBV2; J: TRBJ2-5; size: -; D: -; CDR3: CASSEARVLQYF; DNA: TGTGCCAGCAGTGAAGCCAGAGTCCTTCAGTACTTC
V: TRBV7-2; J: TRBJ1-4; size: -; D: -; CDR3: CASSSDPGEKLFF; DNA: TGTGCCAGCAGCTCCGACCCGGGGGAAAAACTGTTTTTT
V: TRBV19; J: TRBJ2-1; size: -; D: -; CDR3: CASSIEQWRLPNEQFF; DNA: TGTGCCAGTAGTATAGAACAGTGGAGACTACCCAATGAGCAGTTCTTC
V: TRBV7-8; J: TRBJ1-3; size: many; D: -; CDR3: CASKSQGAVSGNTIYF; DNA: TGTGCCAGCAAATCACAGGGCGCCGTCTCTGGAAACACCATATATTTT
V: TRBV7-4; J: TRBJ2-1; size: -; D: -; CDR3: CASSPSPAGGEQFF; DNA: TGTGCCAGCAGCCCAAGTCCGGCCGGGGGTGAGCAGTTCTTC
V: TRBV7-2; J: TRBJ1-6; size: many; D: -; CDR3: CASSLEGGSPLHF; DNA: TGTGCCAGCAGCTTAGAGGGGGGATCACCCCTCCACTTT
V: TRBV27; J: TRBJ2-1; size: many; D: TRBD2; CDR3: CASSSPTRDYNNEQFF; DNA: TGTGCCAGCAGTTCCCCAACGCGGGACTACAACAATGAGCAGTTCTTC
V: TRBV7-7; J: TRBJ2-2; size: -; D: TRBD2; CDR3: CASSQGLAGLTGELFF; DNA: TGTGCCAGCAGCCAGGGACTAGCGGGCCTCACCGGGGAGCTGTTTTTT
V: TRBV4-1; J: TRBJ2-1; size: -; D: -; CDR3: CASSQSMGLPENEQFF; DNA: TGCGCCAGCAGCCAATCAATGGGACTCCCTGAGAATGAGCAGTTCTTC
V: TRBV19; J: TRBJ1-1; size: -; D: -; CDR3: CASSRPVQNTEAFF; DNA: TGTGCCAGTAGCCGACCCGTGCAGAACACTGAAGCTTTCTTT
V: TRBV7-8; J: TRBJ1-6; size: many; D: -; CDR3: CASSLFTLRSYNSPLHF; DNA: TGTGCCAGCAGCTTATTTACCCTTCGCTCCTATAATTCACCCCTCCACTTT
V: TRBV11-2; J: TRBJ2-2; size: -; D: -; CDR3: CASRLSTGDTGELFF; DNA: TGTGCCAGCAGACTTAGCACGGGGGATACCGGGGAGCTGTTTTTT
V: TRBV7-2; J: TRBJ1-5; size: many; D: -; CDR3: CASSPEADQPQHF; DNA: TGTGCCAGCAGCCCCGAGGCTGATCAGCCCCAGCATTTT
V: TRBV29-1; J: TRBJ1-5; size: -; D: -; CDR3: CSVSTEVNQPQHF; DNA: TGCAGCGTCTCTACAGAGGTTAATCAGCCCCAGCATTTT
V: TRBV7-8; J: TRBJ1-5; size: many; D: -; CDR3: CASSLAGMGSNQPQHF; DNA: TGTGCCAGCAGCTTAGCAGGGATGGGGAGCAATCAGCCCCAGCATTTT
V: TRBV29-1; J: TRBJ2-3; size: -; D: TRBD2; CDR3: CSALAGGIDTQYF; DNA: TGCAGCGCCTTAGCGGGGGGGATTGATACGCAGTATTTT
V: TRBV7-2; J: TRBJ2-3; size: few; D: TRBD2; CDR3: CASSLARTSVDTQYF; DNA: TGTGCCAGCAGCTTAGCCCGGACTAGCGTAGATACGCAGTATTTT